These T cell receptor beta chains were read from a single sample in a study of identical twins. Each CDR3 protein is one row after TCRdb ran MiXCR on the 5' RACE reads. This sample has about 250,000 distinct CDR3 sequences; over 12% occur once, and the top ten carry approximately 10%. Material for sequencing was memory (CD45RO+) T cells sorted from blood. These receptors all stem from a woman between 18 and 29 years old in good health. CDR3s include the opening cysteine and the closing phenylalanine or tryptophan. A D gene is named only where the DNA matches it firmly. Size values are once, few and many counts, or a class for expanded clones, and some rows have none.

v_gene	abundance	d_gene	j_gene	CDR3aa	CDR3nt
TRBV5-1	few	TRBD1	TRBJ1-3	CASSSERTGIGNTIYF	TGCGCCAGCAGCTCGGAACGGACAGGGATCGGAAACACCATATATTTT
TRBV12-3/TRBV12-4	many	TRBD1	TRBJ1-5	CASRTGQGAFNQPQHF	TGTGCCAGCAGAACTGGACAGGGGGCTTTCAACCAGCCCCAGCATTTT
TRBV2	many	TRBD1	TRBJ1-1	CASSGYGTGRAFF	TGTGCCAGCAGCGGCTACGGGACAGGGAGAGCTTTCTTT
TRBV12-3/TRBV12-4	many	.	TRBJ1-1	CASGRGGNTEAFF	TGTGCCAGCGGAAGGGGGGGGAACACTGAAGCTTTCTTT
TRBV20-1	.	TRBD2	TRBJ2-1	CSAPGLASSSNEQFF	TGCAGTGCTCCGGGACTAGCGTCATCCTCGAATGAGCAGTTCTTC
TRBV20-1	.	TRBD2	TRBJ2-3	CSANPEPGGVNTQYF	TGCAGTGCTAATCCCGAGCCGGGAGGGGTAAATACGCAGTATTTT
TRBV3-1	many	.	TRBJ1-2	CASSQKGTFHGYTF	TGTGCCAGCAGCCAAAAGGGAACCTTCCATGGCTACACCTTC
TRBV7-9	few	.	TRBJ2-2	CASSLVWTGTGELFF	TGTGCCAGCAGCTTAGTGTGGACGGGTACCGGGGAGCTGTTTTTT
TRBV27	.	.	TRBJ2-7	CASSPRKAYF	TGTGCCAGCAGTCCGCGGAAGGCGTACTTC
TRBV18	few	.	TRBJ1-2	CASSPTADLYGYTF	TGTGCCAGCTCACCCACCGCGGACCTCTATGGCTACACCTTC
TRBV5-4	few	TRBD2	TRBJ2-3	CASSSRFGTSGGADTQYF	TGTGCCAGCAGCTCCCGGTTTGGGACTAGCGGGGGGGCAGATACGCAGTATTTT
TRBV6-1	many	TRBD1	TRBJ2-7	CASSVVGTGQVEQYF	TGTGCCAGCAGTGTAGTCGGGACAGGGCAAGTCGAGCAGTACTTC
TRBV7-2	few	.	TRBJ1-1	CASSLDKRMNTEAFF	TGTGCCAGCAGCTTGGACAAGCGTATGAACACTGAAGCTTTCTTT
TRBV7-9	few	.	TRBJ1-1	CASSFSGLDTEAFF	TGTGCCAGCAGCTTTTCGGGGTTGGACACTGAAGCTTTCTTT
TRBV9	few	TRBD2	TRBJ2-2	CASSSGLAGVTGELFF	TGTGCCAGCAGCTCCGGACTAGCGGGAGTCACCGGGGAGCTGTTTTTT
TRBV12-3/TRBV12-4	.	.	TRBJ2-1	CASSRKGDYQDNEQFF	TGTGCCAGCAGCCGCAAGGGGGACTACCAAGACAATGAGCAGTTCTTC
TRBV20-1	.	.	TRBJ2-4	CSATTSGAANIQYF	TGCAGTGCCACGACCTCGGGGGCGGCAAACATTCAGTACTTC
TRBV5-5	.	TRBD2	TRBJ2-7	CASSLRLAETKYF	TGTGCCAGCAGCCTTAGACTAGCGGAAACTAAGTACTTC
TRBV11-2	few	.	TRBJ1-1	CASSLDRARHTEAFF	TGTGCCAGCAGCTTAGACCGGGCTCGGCACACTGAAGCTTTCTTT
TRBV19	few	.	TRBJ2-1	CASSSLGRQYNEQFF	TGTGCCAGTAGCTCCTTAGGAAGGCAATACAATGAGCAGTTCTTC
TRBV2	few	.	TRBJ1-2	CARRAGAYGYTF	TGTGCCAGAAGGGCAGGCGCCTATGGCTACACCTTC
TRBV6-1	few	.	TRBJ1-5	CASSEAGGNHPQHF	TGTGCCAGCAGTGAAGCAGGGGGGAATCACCCCCAGCATTTT
TRBV19	.	.	TRBJ1-1	CASTDTGLGEAFF	TGTGCCAGTACCGATACCGGGCTTGGTGAAGCTTTCTTT
TRBV5-1	few	TRBD1	TRBJ1-1	CASSGTGDTEAFF	TGCGCCAGCAGCGGCACAGGGGACACTGAAGCTTTCTTT
TRBV12-3/TRBV12-4	.	.	TRBJ2-1	CATSKSAGGFYNEQFF	TGTGCCACCTCCAAGTCTGCAGGGGGGTTCTACAATGAGCAGTTCTTC
TRBV7-2	few	TRBD2	TRBJ2-7	CASSLWATSLYEQYF	TGTGCCAGCAGCTTATGGGCGACTAGCCTCTACGAGCAGTACTTC
TRBV29-1	.	.	TRBJ1-2	CSVQGSTNSGYTF	TGCAGCGTCCAAGGGTCAACCAACAGTGGCTACACCTTC
TRBV6-2/TRBV6-3	few	.	TRBJ1-4	CASSLLGGEKLFF	TGTGCCAGCAGCCTACTAGGAGGTGAAAAACTGTTTTTT
TRBV7-3	.	.	TRBJ2-2	CASSSTGPQEELFF	TGTGCCAGCAGCTCCACGGGGCCCCAAGAGGAGCTGTTTTTT
TRBV2	few	TRBD2	TRBJ2-1	CASPPAREGRGSPWREQFF	TGTGCCAGCCCCCCGGCCCGGGAGGGCAGGGGAAGCCCTTGGCGGGAGCAGTTCTTC
TRBV15	.	TRBD1	TRBJ1-2	CATSRVKGAGGYTF	TGTGCCACCAGCAGAGTGAAGGGGGCCGGTGGCTACACCTTC
TRBV18	.	TRBD2	TRBJ2-1	CASSRQGLAGHNEQFF	TGTGCCAGCTCGCGCCAGGGACTAGCGGGACACAATGAGCAGTTCTTC
TRBV2	.	TRBD2	TRBJ2-1	CASTEDPSGNNEQFF	TGTGCCAGCACCGAAGACCCTAGCGGTAACAATGAGCAGTTCTTC
TRBV20-1	.	.	TRBJ2-3	CSATVSGGSTDTQYF	TGCAGTGCTACCGTGTCGGGGGGCAGCACAGATACGCAGTATTTT
TRBV4-1	few	.	TRBJ2-1	CASSQSGTSYNEQFF	TGCGCCAGCAGCCAATCGGGGACCTCCTACAATGAGCAGTTCTTC
TRBV29-1	.	TRBD1	TRBJ2-1	CSVALTGENEQFF	TGCAGCGTTGCCTTAACAGGGGAGAATGAGCAGTTCTTC
TRBV5-1	.	.	TRBJ1-1	CASSLQPGRVNTEAFF	TGCGCCAGCAGCTTACAACCGGGCCGTGTGAACACTGAAGCTTTCTTT
TRBV10-3	.	.	TRBJ1-1	CAISPGGPEAFF	TGTGCCATCAGTCCCGGGGGCCCTGAAGCTTTCTTT
TRBV20-1	.	TRBD1	TRBJ1-4	CSAGGGSGEKLFF	TGCAGTGCTGGAGGGGGCTCTGGTGAAAAACTGTTTTTT
TRBV5-5	few	.	TRBJ1-2	CASSPWAGYPYGYTF	TGTGCCAGCAGCCCTTGGGCGGGGTATCCCTATGGCTACACCTTC
TRBV25-1	few	.	TRBJ1-6	CASSEYSGAGSPLHF	TGTGCCAGCAGTGAATATTCAGGAGCAGGATCACCCCTCCACTTT
TRBV7-2	.	TRBD2	TRBJ2-7	CASSAQSGRADEQYF	TGTGCCAGCAGCGCCCAGAGCGGGAGGGCCGACGAGCAGTACTTC
TRBV2	.	.	TRBJ2-7	CASSDMRALGEYF	TGTGCCAGCAGTGATATGCGCGCCCTCGGGGAGTACTTC
TRBV5-1	many	.	TRBJ2-1	CASSLRGGLSSYNEQFF	TGCGCCAGCAGCTTGAGGGGCGGACTGAGCTCCTACAATGAGCAGTTCTTC
TRBV18	few	.	TRBJ1-4	CASSPTTTDEKLFF	TGTGCCAGCTCCCCAACTACGACAGATGAAAAACTGTTTTTT
TRBV29-1	few	.	TRBJ2-2	CSVGRGLGSGELFF	TGCAGCGTTGGCCGGGGGTTGGGGTCCGGGGAGCTGTTTTTT
TRBV7-9	.	TRBD2	TRBJ2-3	CASSLRVGRGVSDTQYF	TGTGCCAGCAGCTTAAGAGTAGGACGGGGGGTCTCGGATACGCAGTATTTT
TRBV6-5	few	.	TRBJ1-3	CASSFSRRENTIYF	TGTGCCAGCAGTTTCTCGCGACGAGAAAACACCATATATTTT
TRBV5-1	many	.	TRBJ1-1	CASSLAPAGGGSEAFF	TGCGCCAGCAGCTTGGCCCCCGCGGGGGGCGGGTCGGAAGCTTTCTTT